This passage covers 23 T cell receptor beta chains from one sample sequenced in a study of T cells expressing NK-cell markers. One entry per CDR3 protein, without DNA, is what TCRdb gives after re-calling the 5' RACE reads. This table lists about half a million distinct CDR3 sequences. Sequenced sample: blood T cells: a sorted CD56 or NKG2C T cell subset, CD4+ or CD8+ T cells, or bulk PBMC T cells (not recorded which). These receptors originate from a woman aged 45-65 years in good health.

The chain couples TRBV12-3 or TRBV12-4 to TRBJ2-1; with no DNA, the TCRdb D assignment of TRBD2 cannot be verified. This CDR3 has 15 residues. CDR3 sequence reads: CASASGLRGHNEQFF.

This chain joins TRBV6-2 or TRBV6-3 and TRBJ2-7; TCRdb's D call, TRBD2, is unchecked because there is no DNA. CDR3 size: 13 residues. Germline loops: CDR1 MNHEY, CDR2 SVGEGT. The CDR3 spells CASSHPGTFEQYF.

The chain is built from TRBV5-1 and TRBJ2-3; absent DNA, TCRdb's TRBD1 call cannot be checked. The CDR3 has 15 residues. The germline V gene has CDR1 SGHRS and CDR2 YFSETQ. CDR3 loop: CASSLVGRWADTQYF. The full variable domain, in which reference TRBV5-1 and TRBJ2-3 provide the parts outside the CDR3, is KAGVTQTPRYLIKTRGQQVTLSCSPISGHRSVSWYQQTPGQGLQFLFEYFSETQRNKGNFPGRFSGRQFSNSRSEMNVSTLELGDSALYLCASSLVGRWADTQYFGPGTRLTVL.

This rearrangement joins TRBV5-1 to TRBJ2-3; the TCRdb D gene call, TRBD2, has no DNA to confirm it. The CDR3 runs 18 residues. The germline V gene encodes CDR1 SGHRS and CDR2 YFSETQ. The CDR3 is CASRPKAGVLSSTDTQYF.

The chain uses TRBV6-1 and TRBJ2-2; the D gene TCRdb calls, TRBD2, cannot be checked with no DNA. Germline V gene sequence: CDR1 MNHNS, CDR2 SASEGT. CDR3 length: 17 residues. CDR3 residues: CASSVEGLRTNTGELFF.

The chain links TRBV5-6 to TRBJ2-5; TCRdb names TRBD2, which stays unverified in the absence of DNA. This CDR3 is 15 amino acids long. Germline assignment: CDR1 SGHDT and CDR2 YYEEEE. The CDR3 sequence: CASSLEVRGQETQYF.

CDR3 in amino acids: CATSPRGLLSYNEQFF. This chain joins TRBV24-1 and TRBJ2-1; TCRdb returns TRBD1, unconfirmable since there is no DNA. This CDR3 is built from 16 residues. Germline V gene data show CDR1 as KGHDR and CDR2 as SFDVKD.

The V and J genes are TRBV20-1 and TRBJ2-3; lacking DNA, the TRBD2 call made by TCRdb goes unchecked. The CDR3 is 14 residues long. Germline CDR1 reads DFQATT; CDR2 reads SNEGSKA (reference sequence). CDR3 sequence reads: CTALFGGSLDTQYF.

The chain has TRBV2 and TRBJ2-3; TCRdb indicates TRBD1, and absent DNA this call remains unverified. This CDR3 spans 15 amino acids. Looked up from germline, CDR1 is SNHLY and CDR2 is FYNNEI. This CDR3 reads CASNPPGGGTDTQYF. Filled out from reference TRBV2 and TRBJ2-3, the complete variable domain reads EPEVTQTPSHQVTQMGQEVILRCVPISNHLYFYWYRQILGQKVEFLVSFYNNEISEKSEIFDDQFSVERPDGSNFTLKIRSTKLEDSAMYFCASNPPGGGTDTQYFGPGTRLTVL.

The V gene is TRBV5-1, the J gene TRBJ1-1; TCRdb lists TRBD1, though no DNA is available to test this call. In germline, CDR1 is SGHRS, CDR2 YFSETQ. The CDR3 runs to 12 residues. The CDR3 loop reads CASSPDGVEAFF.

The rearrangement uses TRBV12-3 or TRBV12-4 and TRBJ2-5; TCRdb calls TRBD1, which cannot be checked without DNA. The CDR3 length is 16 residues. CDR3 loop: CASTYGQPRYQETQYF.

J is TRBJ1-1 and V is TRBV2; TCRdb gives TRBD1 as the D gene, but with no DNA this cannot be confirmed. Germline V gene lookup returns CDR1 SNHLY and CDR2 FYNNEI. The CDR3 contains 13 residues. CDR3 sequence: CASVPLADTEAFF.

CDR3 protein: CASSLGDGYEQYF. This chain joins TRBV5-6 and TRBJ2-7; TCRdb returns TRBD1, unconfirmable since there is no DNA. The CDR3 runs to 13 residues. Germline lookup yields CDR1 SGHDT and CDR2 YYEEEE.

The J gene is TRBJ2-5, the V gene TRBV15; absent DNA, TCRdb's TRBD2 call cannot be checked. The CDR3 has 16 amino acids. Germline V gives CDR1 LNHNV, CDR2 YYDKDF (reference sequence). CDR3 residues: CATSNSLAGAGETQYF.

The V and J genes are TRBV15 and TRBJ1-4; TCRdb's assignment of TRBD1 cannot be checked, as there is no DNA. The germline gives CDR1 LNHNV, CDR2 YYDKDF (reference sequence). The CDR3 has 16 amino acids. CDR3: CATSSDLTGLNEKLFF. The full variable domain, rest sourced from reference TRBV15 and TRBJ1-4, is DAMVIQNPRYQVTQFGKPVTLSCSQTLNHNVMYWYQQKSSQAPKLLFHYYDKDFNNEADTPDNFQSRRPNTSFCFLDIRSPGLGDTAMYLCATSSDLTGLNEKLFFGSGTQLSVL.

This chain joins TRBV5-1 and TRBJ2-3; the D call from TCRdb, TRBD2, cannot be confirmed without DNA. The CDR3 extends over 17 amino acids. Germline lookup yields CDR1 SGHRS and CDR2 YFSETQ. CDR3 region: CASSFIRSGRETDTQYF. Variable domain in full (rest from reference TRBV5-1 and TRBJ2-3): KAGVTQTPRYLIKTRGQQVTLSCSPISGHRSVSWYQQTPGQGLQFLFEYFSETQRNKGNFPGRFSGRQFSNSRSEMNVSTLELGDSALYLCASSFIRSGRETDTQYFGPGTRLTVL.

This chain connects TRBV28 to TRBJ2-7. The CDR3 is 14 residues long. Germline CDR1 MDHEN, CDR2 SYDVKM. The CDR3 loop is CASSLLAGISEQYF.

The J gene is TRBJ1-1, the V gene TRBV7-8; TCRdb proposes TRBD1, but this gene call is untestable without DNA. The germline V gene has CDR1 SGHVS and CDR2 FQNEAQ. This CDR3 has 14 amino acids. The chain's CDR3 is CASSPHRASTEAFF.

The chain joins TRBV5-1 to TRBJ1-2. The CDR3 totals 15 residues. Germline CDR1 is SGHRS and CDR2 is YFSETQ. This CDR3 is CASSLALSSNYGYTF.

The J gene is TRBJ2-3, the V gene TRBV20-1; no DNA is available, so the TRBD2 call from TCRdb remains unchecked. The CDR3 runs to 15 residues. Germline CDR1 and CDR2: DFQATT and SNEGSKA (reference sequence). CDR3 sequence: CSARALAGGLGTQYF.

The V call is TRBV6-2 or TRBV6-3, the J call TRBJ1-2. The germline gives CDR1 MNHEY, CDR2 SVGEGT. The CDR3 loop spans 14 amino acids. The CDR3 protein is CASSYPRGDYGYTF.

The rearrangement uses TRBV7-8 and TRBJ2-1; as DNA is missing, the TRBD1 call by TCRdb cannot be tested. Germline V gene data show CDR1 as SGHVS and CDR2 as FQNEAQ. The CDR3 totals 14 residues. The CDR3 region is CASSSGTGVHEQFF.

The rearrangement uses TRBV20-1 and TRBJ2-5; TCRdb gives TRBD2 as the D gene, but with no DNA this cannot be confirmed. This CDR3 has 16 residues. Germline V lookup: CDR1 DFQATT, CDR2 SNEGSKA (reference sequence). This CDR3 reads CSARDYRAPRGETQYF.